This TCR beta chain comes out of a study of blood T cells in healthy people across ages (dated by TCRdb to the mid-2010s). Regarding the research as a whole: Template switching captured roughly one uniquely barcoded TCR beta cDNA molecule per two T cells in model experiments. Using deep sequencing normalized with unique cDNA molecular identifiers, the study measured how TCR beta repertoire diversity changes with age. The donors were divided into four age groups: young (average around 15 years), middle-aged (almost 40), aged (about 60) and long-lived (roughly 82). To avoid experimental bias, donors of different ages were spread randomly across the sequencing lanes. The study analyzed two additional independent replicas of 1 million unique cDNA reads from the same blood draw for two donors, one aged 18 to 29 and one aged 80 or older.

This clonotype appeared a single time. Its recognized antigen is unknown. There are no base qualities to consult, and no much larger clone falls within one base. Study-wide findings and limitations: Because the CMV infection status of the donors was unknown, age-related changes in expanded clonotypes may potentially have been confounded. The percentage of naive T cells measured by flow cytometry correlated strongly with observed TCR beta diversity. As age increased, observed TCR beta diversity per million T cells dropped in a roughly linear way, and a significant reduction was already evident by age 40. Compared with the aged group, more naive CD4+ T cells, fewer expanded clones and increased TCR diversity were shown by the long-lived group, suggesting age selection. Total diversity estimates from one million sequenced T cells were considered lower bounds and underestimates. Because profiling used bulk unsorted PBMCs, naive and antigen-experienced compartments could not be compared conclusively.

Systemically healthy Caucasian individuals from Russia, 39 in total and aged about 6 to 95 years, were included as donors. Each donor gave about 9.2 milliliters of peripheral blood, drawn into EDTA-treated Vacutainer tubes. Ficoll-Paque density-gradient centrifugation was used to isolate PBMCs, with at least 6 million obtained per sample. Trizol reagent was used to extract total RNA from the PBMCs, yielding at least 6 micrograms per sample. The percentages of naive CD45RAhigh/CD27high T cells were determined by flow cytometry on a PBMC aliquot from every donor. The CDR3 sequence holds 15 residues, the cysteine and phenylalanine included. Only the CDR3 portion is preserved as DNA: 45 bases, with reading frame beginning at the first base. V is cut by 5 bases and J by 0 bases, and the space between the germline ends is 13 bases. The germline V gene supplies CDR1 SGHTA and CDR2 FQGNSA. The library was produced with 5' RACE. Sequencing was carried out with an Illumina HiSeq 2500. The second PCR ran for about 6 to 12 cycles and used a J-beta primer mix along with a sample-barcoded 5' primer. A unique molecular identifier was introduced onto each TCR beta cDNA molecule by a template-switch 5' adaptor carrying 12 random nucleotides. Each sample yielded at least 2.5 million CDR3-containing paired-end reads. The Mint cDNA synthesis kit, primed by a TRBC-specific oligonucleotide, was used to synthesize first-strand cDNA from all RNA. Following uracil-DNA glycosylase treatment, all cDNA underwent a first 18-cycle PCR with the universal primers M1SS and BC2_uni_R. As for the original processing: Normalization of each sample was performed by random selection of 1 million high-quality reads, each carrying a distinct molecular identifier. Reads sharing molecular identifiers were discarded rather than binned into consensus sequences. MiTCR, run with a Q25 quality threshold and the strictest error-elimination algorithm, handled CDR3 identification, clonotype clustering and error correction. Lower-bound total TCR beta diversity was estimated with a nonparametric unseen species model using Euler transformation. In TCRdb, the public reads were trimmed at Q25 with fastp and aligned with MiXCR, with productive beta chains retained. Each record represents a unique CDR3 protein, reported with the most common genes and DNA among its rows. In this record, the V and J calls reflect TCRdb's handling and not the investigators' own analysis. The sample includes 790,000 or so distinct CDR3 sequences, with around three fifths observed a single time. The biggest ten clones account for approximately 24% of the sample.

Sequencing was carried out using blood. This clonotype originated in a man aged 40-50 years in good health. The V gene is TRBV7-2 and the J gene is TRBJ1-2; TRBD1 is a weak D gene call, 5 bases matching. Here the CDR3 is given as CASSPATGANYGYTF. The DNA is as follows: TGTGCCAGCAGCCCCGCGACGGGGGCTAACTATGGCTACACCTTC.